The 18 T cell receptor beta chains presented below share a single source sample, sequenced in a study of blood T cell repertoires in COVID-19 (dated by TCRdb to 2020 to 2021). Receptors were amplified or captured by the immunoSEQ multiplex PCR assay. This immuneACCESS table, as held by TCRdb, lists in-frame sequences with V and J called but not all clones. Of the missing ones, under half trace to an unresolved V gene in checked studies; the others have no known cause. The sample table contains 120,000 to 150,000 clones; only one count was recorded for about 83% of them. The ten largest clones represent around 5.4% of the sample. Sequencing was performed on PBMCs or T cells enriched from blood (not recorded which). All receptors come from a woman aged 45-60 years who had been exposed to COVID-19.

The genes are TRBV18 and TRBJ1-5, with TRBD1 identical over 8 bases. This CDR3 is 15 amino acids long. V shed 5 bases and J 7 bases; nucleotides not matched to a gene: 10. Germline-derived CDR1 and CDR2 are KGHSH and LQKENI. The CDR3 loop is CASSNRQGSGQPQHF. CDR3 sequence (DNA): TGTGCCAGCTCAAATCGACAGGGGTCGGGGCAGCCCCAGCATTTT.

This clone occurred a few times. The rearrangement links TRBV18 to TRBJ2-1, with TRBD1 matching over 11 bases. CDR1 is KGHSH and CDR2 is LQKENI in the germline V gene. The CDR3 runs to 14 residues. V dropped 6 bases and J dropped 10; count of bases not matched to a gene: 8. The CDR3 protein is CASSTLGQGAEQFF. CDR3 DNA: TGTGCCAGCTCTACCCTTGGACAGGGGGCGGAGCAGTTCTTC.

V and J are TRBV7-2 and TRBJ2-5, with TRBD2 matching over 8 bases. V gave up 0 bases and J gave up 4 bases; unmatched junction bases: 7. The CDR3 loop spans 16 amino acids. Germline CDR1 reads SGHTA; CDR2 reads FQGNSA. The CDR3 loop reads CASSLALRGGRETQYF. The CDR3 nucleotides are TGTGCCAGCAGCTTAGCGCTACGGGGGGGCCGAGAGACCCAGTACTTC. The variable domain in full, completed from reference TRBV7-2 and TRBJ2-5, reads GAGVSQSPSNKVTEKGKDVELRCDPISGHTALYWYRQSLGQGLEFLIYFQGNSAPDKSGLPSDRFSAERTGGSVSTLTIQRTQQEDSAVYLCASSLALRGGRETQYFGPGTRLLVL.

The V call is TRBV29-1, the J call TRBJ2-3, with 16 bases identical to TRBD2. The CDR3 consists of 17 residues. The V segment lost 1 base and the J segment 6 bases; nucleotides outside the gene matches: 7. Germline V lookup: CDR1 SQVTM, CDR2 ANQGSEA. CDR3 in DNA: TGCAGCGTTGAAGTGTGGGGACTAGCGGGAGGGGAGGATACGCAGTATTTT. Protein: CSVEVWGLAGGEDTQYF.

The chain joins TRBV12-3 or TRBV12-4 to TRBJ2-7; a weak D match, TRBD2 (6 bases). This CDR3 is built from 13 residues. Trimming shortened V by 5 bases and J by 8 bases, and 16 bases separated the two germline ends. The CDR3 sequence: CASSRKLRGQQYF. The CDR3, as DNA: TGTGCCAGCAGTCGCAAGCTGCGGGGCCAGCAGTACTTC.

The V gene is TRBV6-6, the J gene TRBJ1-1, with 7 bases fitting TRBD1. The CDR3 is made up of 16 amino acids. From germline, CDR1 is MNHNY and CDR2 SVGAGI (reference sequence). Trimming at V came to 2 bases and at J to 2 bases, leaving 8 bases not matched to a gene. The DNA of the CDR3 is TGTGCCAGCAGTTACCCGGGACAGAAAGGTAACACTGAAGCTTTCTTT. Its translation: CASSYPGQKGNTEAFF.

CDR3 residues: CSGGTGDEQYF. The CDR3, as DNA: TGCAGCGGAGGGACAGGAGATGAGCAGTACTTC. The chain uses TRBV29-1 and TRBJ2-7; 8 bases are shared with TRBD1. Germline values: CDR1 SQVTM, CDR2 ANQGSEA. V lost 7 bases and J lost 7; bases outside the gene matches: 6. The CDR3 loop spans 11 amino acids.

This clone turned up a few times. The V gene is TRBV6-1, the J gene TRBJ2-7, with 11 bases aligning to TRBD1. In germline, CDR1 is MNHNS, CDR2 SASEGT. The CDR3 contains 15 residues. Trimming took 0 bases from V and 6 from J; bases not matched to a gene: 4. CDR3 loop: CASSEAGTGGSEQYF. CDR3 DNA sequence: TGTGCCAGCAGTGAAGCGGGGACAGGGGGATCCGAGCAGTACTTC.

The J gene is TRBJ1-1, the V gene TRBV29-1; D is undetermined. CDR1 is SQVTM, CDR2 ANQGSEA, per germline. Trimming removed 1 base from V and 4 bases from J, with 16 bases in between. This CDR3 comprises 15 residues. Here the CDR3 DNA reads TGCAGCGTTGAAGGAGGTTTGGAGTTCCCCACTGAAGCTTTCTTT. This encodes CSVEGGLEFPTEAFF.

The gene calls are TRBV5-1 and TRBJ2-3; the match to TRBD2 covers 12 bases. This CDR3 region has 17 residues. After removal of 3 bases from V and 1 base from J, the junction contained 6 bases not matched to a gene. The germline V gene encodes CDR1 SGHRS and CDR2 YFSETQ. The CDR3 is CASSSGLAGLGTDTQYF. The CDR3, as DNA: TGCGCCAGCAGCTCCGGACTAGCGGGGTTAGGCACAGATACGCAGTATTTT.

The rearrangement uses TRBV18 and TRBJ2-7; D might be TRBD1 (5 bases). V lost 2 bases to trimming and J lost 0 bases, with 8 bases between them. CDR1 is KGHSH, CDR2 LQKENI, per germline. The CDR3 is 14 amino acids. The CDR3 reads CASSPYRSSYEQYF. CDR3 coding DNA: TGTGCCAGCTCACCATACAGGAGCTCCTACGAGCAGTACTTC.

A few counts support this clone. The rearrangement uses TRBV10-1 and TRBJ2-1, with D maybe TRBD1 (5 bases). The germline V gene has CDR1 WNHNN and CDR2 SYGVQD (reference sequence). V was trimmed by 3 bases and J by 9 bases, leaving 9 bases between them. The CDR3 sequence is 12 residues long. The CDR3 DNA sequence: TGCGCCAGCAGTGACCTAGGGGTTGAGCAGTTCTTC. It is translated as CASSDLGVEQFF.

This clone is a singleton in its sample. The CDR3 DNA is TGTGCCAGCAGCTTAGGACAGGGTAATGAAAAACTGTTTTTT. It is translated as CASSLGQGNEKLFF. The genes are TRBV5-4 and TRBJ1-4; 8 positions agree with TRBD1. This CDR3 contains 14 residues. V lost 2 bases and J lost 4; bases outside the gene matches: 1. The germline CDR1 and CDR2 sequences are SGHNT and YYREEE (reference sequence).

The chain is built from TRBV18 and TRBJ1-4; D remains ambiguous. The ends were cut back, 2 bases at V and 8 bases at J, with 6 bases in the middle. CDR1 KGHSH and CDR2 LQKENI come from the germline V gene. The CDR3 runs to 12 residues. The CDR3 loop reads CASSPGREKLFF. The DNA of the CDR3 is TGTGCCAGCTCACCAGGGCGCGAAAAACTGTTTTTT.

This clone was counted once. V gene TRBV5-4 combines with J gene TRBJ2-2; perhaps TRBD1 as D (5 bases). Germline CDR1 and CDR2: SGHNT and YYREEE (reference sequence). Trimming took off 0 bases at V and 5 bases at J, with 8 bases between the two ends. The CDR3 consists of 14 residues. The CDR3 DNA reads as TGTGCCAGCAGCTTGGAAGGGGTTACCGGGGAGCTGTTTTTT. Amino acids: CASSLEGVTGELFF.

The chain employs TRBV7-9 and TRBJ2-7, with TRBD1 identical over 10 bases. The germline V gene encodes CDR1 SEHNR and CDR2 FQNEAQ (reference sequence). V dropped 6 bases and J dropped 4; count of bases not matched to a gene: 12. This CDR3 is 16 amino acids long. CDR3 in DNA: TGTGCCAGCAGGTTGGGGGGGACAGGGGCTTCGTACGAGCAGTACTTC. Translation: CASRLGGTGASYEQYF.

The chain carries TRBV29-1 and TRBJ2-5; 11 positions agree with TRBD2. Germline lookup yields CDR1 SQVTM and CDR2 ANQGSEA. This CDR3 contains 14 residues. V shed 8 bases, J shed 7 bases, and the junction held 12 bases outside the gene matches. The CDR3 reads CSSPGLADARTQYF. CDR3 bases: TGCAGCAGTCCGGGACTAGCGGACGCCAGGACCCAGTACTTC.

This chain links TRBV11-2 with TRBJ1-3, with no clear D. This CDR3 has 16 amino acids. The V gene's germline CDR1 is SGHAT and CDR2 FQNNGV. V was trimmed by 2 bases and J by 0 bases, leaving 11 bases between them. CDR3: CASSLSHSRSGNTIYF. The CDR3 bases are TGTGCCAGCAGCTTATCGCACAGTCGCTCTGGAAACACCATATATTTT.